This section outlines one T cell receptor beta chain sequence together with its context. The data were obtained in a study of technical replicates of blood from a handful of donors. This CDR3 is 15 amino acids long. The germline V gene has CDR1 MNHNS and CDR2 SASEGT. V was shortened by 3 bases and J by 0 bases, with 9 bases between the two germline ends. Profiling relied on immunoSEQ multiplex PCR, and the TCRdb table lists in-frame clones only, not all of them. The data contain around 74,000 clones, approximately 86% of them seen just once; the ten biggest clones take up about 5%. Input material: PBMCs. The TCR comes from a human donor in good health. Some clones in this sample may be carry-over from other donors' samples. V gene TRBV6-1 combines with J gene TRBJ1-5; TRBD1 might be the D (5 bases). The CDR3 sequence is CASSERQGSNQPQHF. The DNA of the CDR3 is TGTGCCAGCAGTGAGCGGCAGGGTAGCAATCAGCCCCAGCATTTT.